Sequencing of this T cell receptor beta chain was carried out in a study of cytomegalovirus exposure and HLA in healthy donors. At the level of the study: From some 180 million T cells, an earlier analysis saw approximately 110 million unique TCR beta sequences.

Primers included in the PCR were 60 Vbeta and 13 Jbeta primers. Clones were sequenced by immunoSEQ multiplex PCR, and TCRdb holds only the in-frame ones, with some missing. This sample carries about 160,000 clones, about 76% of them seen once, and the ten largest clones take under 4%. Concerning this clone itself: What it binds is unknown.

After removal of 4 bases from V and 6 bases from J, the junction contained 12 bases not matched to a gene. Germline V gives CDR1 SEHNR, CDR2 FQNEAQ (reference sequence). The CDR3 sequence is 16 residues long. General observations from the study: Sequencing depth across donors, presence/absence analyses assumed, was roughly uniform. TCR beta chain V- and J-gene trimming was linked, in a later analysis, to a missense variant in DCLRE1C.

This sequence joins TRBV7-9 and TRBJ2-7, with 10 nucleotides matching TRBD2. Sequencing input: PBMCs. The receptor was isolated from a human donor in good health. CDR3 loop: CASSSRASGRGVEQYF. CDR3 nucleotides: TGTGCCAGCAGCTCACGAGCTAGCGGGAGAGGGGTCGAGCAGTACTTC.